This T cell receptor (beta chain) was retrieved from a study of cytomegalovirus exposure and HLA in healthy donors. Study-level information: The early release's HLA-typed donors yielded some 85 million unique TCRs. General study points: The CMV antigen specificity of a few CMV-associated chains was confirmed through in vitro analysis. As immune exposure information, only CMV serostatus was available. When analyzed later, the rates of TCR association showed variation by HLA locus, with DRB1 the most and HLA-C the fewest.

PCR amplification relied on 60 Vbeta primers (plus 13 Jbeta primers). Using immunoSEQ multiplex PCR, the repertoire was profiled, and TCRdb retains in-frame clones only, with some absent. In the table there are about 55,000 clones, about 80% of which are singletons. This clone was seen a handful of times. Its specificity is not known. The sample comprised PBMCs. This receptor was taken from a female donor in good health and CMV-seronegative.

CDR3 in DNA: TGTGCCAGCAGCAGGGGGTTCCAAGAGACCCAGTACTTC. This sequence encodes CASSRGFQETQYF. The chain has TRBV6-6 and TRBJ2-5; 7 bases align to TRBD1. This CDR3 region has 13 residues. Trimming took 6 bases from V and 1 from J; bases not matched to a gene: 2. CDR1 is MNHNY, CDR2 SVGAGI, per germline (reference sequence).